What follows are 2 T cell receptor beta chains derived from one specimen sequenced in a study of OX40 agonist ivuxolimab in advanced cancers. The assay was immunoSEQ multiplex PCR, and TCRdb's table has in-frame clones only and misses some. The profile shows fewer than 85,000 clones, roughly nine tenths of them singletons. This specimen consisted of CD4+ or CD8+ T cells sorted from blood, obtained in a trial of the OX40 agonist ivuxolimab. The source is an adult with an advanced solid tumor such as melanoma, head and neck, liver or kidney cancer.

The chain couples TRBV10-3 to TRBJ2-3, with D perhaps being TRBD1 or TRBD2 (5 bases each). Between the trimmed V and J ends, which lost 9 bases and 0 bases, there was a span of 10 bases. CDR1 ENHRY and CDR2 SYGVKD come from the germline V gene. The CDR3 covers 13 residues. The DNA for the CDR3 is TGTGCCATTTCCGGGGACAGCACAGATACGCAGTATTTT. This codes for CAISGDSTDTQYF.

The rearrangement joins TRBV30 to TRBJ1-5; D remains unclear. This CDR3 comprises 13 residues. The V gene's germline CDR1 is GTSNPN and CDR2 SVGIG (reference sequence). V gave up 2 bases and J gave up 0 bases, with 5 bases separating them. CDR3 sequence: CAWSLVSNQPQHF. CDR3 coding DNA: TGTGCCTGGAGTTTGGTTAGCAATCAGCCCCAGCATTTT. The full variable domain, its missing parts supplied by reference TRBV30 and TRBJ1-5, is SQTIHQWPATLVQPVGSPLSLECTVEGTSNPNLYWYRQAAGRGLQLLFYSVGIGQISSEVPQNLSASRPQDRQFILSSKKLLLSDSGFYLCAWSLVSNQPQHFGDGTRLSIL.